This is a list of T cell receptor beta chains from one sample in a study of patients and donors after allogeneic stem cell transplantation. TCRdb re-called the RT-PCR reads through MiXCR, storing one row per CDR3 protein. Of about 200,000 distinct CDR3 sequences listed, around two fifths are singletons. Sequencing used blood, either unsorted or a sorted T cell fraction (not recorded which). Receptor source: a human donor who was either an allogeneic HSCT recipient or a stem cell or donor lymphocyte infusion donor (not recorded which). It is not recorded whose cells these are; they may come from a transplant donor. Both conserved end residues are part of each CDR3. The D gene is left open where the match is weak. Size values are once, few and many counts, or a class for expanded clones, and some rows have none.

J: TRBJ2-3; D: TRBD1; V: TRBV28; size: NA; DNA: TGTGCCAGCAGTTGGGCCGGGGACAGATCCACAGATACGCAGTATTTT; CDR3: CASSWAGDRSTDTQYF
J: TRBJ2-1; D: TRBD2; V: TRBV20-1; size: NA; DNA: TGCAGTGCGACCGGACTAGCGGACTACAATGAGCAGTTCTTC; CDR3: CSATGLADYNEQFF
J: TRBJ2-7; D: NA; V: TRBV5-5; size: NA; DNA: TGTGCCAGCAGCACCAGGGCGTACTACGAGCAGTACTTC; CDR3: CASSTRAYYEQYF
J: TRBJ1-6; D: TRBD1; V: TRBV4-3; size: few; DNA: TGCGCCAGCAGCCAAGACCGACAGGGGGAGGATTCACCCCTCCACTTT; CDR3: CASSQDRQGEDSPLHF
J: TRBJ1-6; D: NA; V: TRBV10-3; size: NA; DNA: TGTGCCATCAGTGCACAGGGTTATTCACCCCTCCACTTT; CDR3: CAISAQGYSPLHF
J: TRBJ2-2; D: TRBD1; V: TRBV5-1; size: NA; DNA: TGCGCCAGCAGCCCCGGGACAGGGGTAGTCGGGGAGCTGTTTTTT; CDR3: CASSPGTGVVGELFF
J: TRBJ1-1; D: NA; V: TRBV6-6; size: NA; DNA: TGTGCCAGCAGTACTCCATGGGAGGGGGGCACTGAAGCTTTCTTT; CDR3: CASSTPWEGGTEAFF
J: TRBJ1-4; D: NA; V: TRBV6-5; size: NA; DNA: TGTGCCAGCGGGTCCGGGCGGCCCGAAAAACTGTTTTTT; CDR3: CASGSGRPEKLFF
J: TRBJ2-5; D: TRBD2; V: TRBV28; size: NA; DNA: TGTGCCAGCAGTCCAGTCCTAGCGGGGGGGCCGGAGACCCAGTACTTC; CDR3: CASSPVLAGGPETQYF
J: TRBJ2-1; D: NA; V: TRBV7-2; size: NA; DNA: TGTGCCAGCAGCTTAGAAACCCAAGCTTACAATGAGCAGCTCTTC; CDR3: CASSLETQAYNEQLF
J: TRBJ2-3; D: TRBD2; V: TRBV12-3/TRBV12-4; size: NA; DNA: TGTGCCAGCAGTCTACTAGCGGGGTTCACAGATACGCAGTATTTT; CDR3: CASSLLAGFTDTQYF
J: TRBJ1-1; D: NA; V: TRBV4-2; size: few; DNA: TGTGCCAGCAGCCAAGAGGACGGAGATTCAGAAGCTTTCTTT; CDR3: CASSQEDGDSEAFF
J: TRBJ1-1; D: NA; V: TRBV12-3/TRBV12-4; size: few; DNA: TGTGCCAGCAGTTTCAATCAAGGGAACACTGAAGCTTTCTTT; CDR3: CASSFNQGNTEAFF
J: TRBJ1-2; D: TRBD1; V: TRBV6-6; size: NA; DNA: TGTGCCAGCACTACCCCCGGGACAGGGGGACAGGGCTACACCTTC; CDR3: CASTTPGTGGQGYTF
J: TRBJ2-7; D: NA; V: TRBV10-3; size: NA; DNA: TGTGCCATCAGTGTGTTCCGGGGGAGGGAGCAGTACTTC; CDR3: CAISVFRGREQYF
J: TRBJ1-5; D: NA; V: TRBV28; size: few; DNA: TGTGCCAGCAGTTCTAGACGGGGGAATCAGCCCCAGCATTTT; CDR3: CASSSRRGNQPQHF
J: TRBJ1-5; D: NA; V: TRBV15; size: NA; DNA: TGTGCCACCAGCAGAGATCGAGGGTTGAGCAATCAGCCCCAGCATTTT; CDR3: CATSRDRGLSNQPQHF
J: TRBJ2-1; D: NA; V: TRBV4-3; size: NA; DNA: TGCGCCAGCAGCCAAGGGAGTTGGGTAGCAGAGCAGTTCTTC; CDR3: CASSQGSWVAEQFF
J: TRBJ1-1; D: TRBD1; V: TRBV6-6; size: NA; DNA: TGTGCCAGCAGCTATGGGACAGGGGGGACTGAAGCTTTCTTT; CDR3: CASSYGTGGTEAFF
J: TRBJ2-4; D: NA; V: TRBV6-2/TRBV6-3; size: NA; DNA: TGCGCCAGCAGTCCGCTCCGGGACTTTCTAGCCAAAAACATTCAGTACTTC; CDR3: CASSPLRDFLAKNIQYF
J: TRBJ2-7; D: TRBD1; V: TRBV10-3; size: NA; DNA: TGTGCCATCAGTAAGGGACAGGGAAGTCCGCAGTACTTC; CDR3: CAISKGQGSPQYF
J: TRBJ1-6; D: NA; V: TRBV6-1; size: few; DNA: TGTGCCAGCAATCGCCTCTCCTATAATTCACCCCTCCACTTT; CDR3: CASNRLSYNSPLHF
J: TRBJ1-2; D: NA; V: TRBV5-1; size: many; DNA: TGCGCCAGCAGCTTGTATCGTGGGGGTGACTATGGCTACACCTTC; CDR3: CASSLYRGGDYGYTF
J: TRBJ2-3; D: TRBD2; V: TRBV10-3; size: NA; DNA: TGTGCCATCAGTGACCGGACTAGCGGGGCCACAGATACGCAGTATTTT; CDR3: CAISDRTSGATDTQYF
J: TRBJ1-1; D: NA; V: TRBV20-1; size: NA; DNA: TGCAGTGCTAGAGAGACGGGGGGAGGGACTGAAGCTTTCTTT; CDR3: CSARETGGGTEAFF
J: TRBJ2-3; D: TRBD1; V: TRBV28; size: NA; DNA: TGTGCCAGCAGTTTACGGGGACAGGGGCCGTTAGGCACAGATACGCAGTATTTT; CDR3: CASSLRGQGPLGTDTQYF
J: TRBJ1-1; D: TRBD1; V: TRBV7-9; size: NA; DNA: TGTGCCAGCAGCTCATGGACAGGGGATATTGAAGCTTTCTTT; CDR3: CASSSWTGDIEAFF
J: TRBJ2-7; D: NA; V: TRBV12-3/TRBV12-4; size: NA; DNA: TGTGCCAGCAGTACCCTCGGTGGGAGCCCCTACGAGCAGTACTTC; CDR3: CASSTLGGSPYEQYF
J: TRBJ1-2; D: NA; V: TRBV3-1; size: many; DNA: TGTGCCAGCAGCCAAGGGCGAGGGAACGGTGGCTACACCTTC; CDR3: CASSQGRGNGGYTF
J: TRBJ1-1; D: NA; V: TRBV7-3; size: once; DNA: TGTGCCAGCAGCTTAAGGGTTGAAAACACTGAAGCTTTCTTT; CDR3: CASSLRVENTEAFF
J: TRBJ2-6; D: TRBD1; V: TRBV3-1; size: NA; DNA: TGTGCCAGCAGCCCCCGGGACAGGTTTTACTCTGGGGCCAACGTCCTGACTTTC; CDR3: CASSPRDRFYSGANVLTF
J: TRBJ1-6; D: NA; V: TRBV7-2; size: few; DNA: TGTGCCAGCAGCCCGGTTGTAGGGTCACCCCTCCACTTT; CDR3: CASSPVVGSPLHF
J: TRBJ2-7; D: TRBD2; V: TRBV12-3/TRBV12-4; size: NA; DNA: TGTGCCAGCAGTCACGCTAGCGGTACCTACGAGCAGTACTTC; CDR3: CASSHASGTYEQYF
J: TRBJ1-3; D: TRBD1; V: TRBV5-1; size: NA; DNA: TGCGCCAGCAGCGTGGACAGGGGTAGGAACACCATATATTTT; CDR3: CASSVDRGRNTIYF
J: TRBJ1-2; D: TRBD1; V: TRBV20-1; size: few; DNA: TGCAGTGCCCCACATACCCGGGACAGTAGGAGGGACACCTTC; CDR3: CSAPHTRDSRRDTF
J: TRBJ2-3; D: NA; V: TRBV12-3/TRBV12-4; size: NA; DNA: TGTGCCAGCAGTTGGTCCCCTGGAGGTCCAGATACGCAGTATTTT; CDR3: CASSWSPGGPDTQYF
J: TRBJ1-5; D: NA; V: TRBV12-3/TRBV12-4; size: few; DNA: TGTGCCAGCAGTTTCGGGCAGGGGCTGAATCAGCCCCAGCATTTT; CDR3: CASSFGQGLNQPQHF
J: TRBJ2-5; D: NA; V: TRBV5-1; size: NA; DNA: TGCGCCAGCAGCCGTCGGGCAGCAGGGGAGACCCAGTACTTC; CDR3: CASSRRAAGETQYF
J: TRBJ1-6; D: NA; V: TRBV10-3; size: NA; DNA: TGTGCCATCAGCCCGCGGGGGGCTGGCGATTCACCCCTCCACTTT; CDR3: CAISPRGAGDSPLHF
J: TRBJ1-4; D: NA; V: TRBV20-1; size: few; DNA: TGCAGTGTTGGGAGAACTAATGAAAAACTGTTTTTT; CDR3: CSVGRTNEKLFF
J: TRBJ2-7; D: NA; V: TRBV15; size: NA; DNA: TGTGCCACCAGCAGAGGTGGGACACCAAACTACGAGCAGTACTTC; CDR3: CATSRGGTPNYEQYF
J: TRBJ2-3; D: TRBD1; V: TRBV29-1; size: NA; DNA: TGCAGCGTTGTGGGGACAGAGAACACAGATACGCAGTATTTT; CDR3: CSVVGTENTDTQYF
J: TRBJ1-2; D: TRBD1; V: TRBV4-1; size: few; DNA: TGCGCCAGCAGCCAAGGGGACAGGGGGCTTGGCTACACCTTC; CDR3: CASSQGDRGLGYTF
J: TRBJ1-1; D: NA; V: TRBV6-5; size: NA; DNA: TGTGCCAGCAGTTACTCCAGGCGATGGGGAGCTTTCTTT; CDR3: CASSYSRRWGAFF
J: TRBJ2-7; D: NA; V: TRBV7-9; size: once; DNA: TGTGCCAGCAGCCAGGGGAATTCCTACGAGCAGTACTTC; CDR3: CASSQGNSYEQYF
J: TRBJ2-1; D: NA; V: TRBV5-1; size: few; DNA: TGCGCCAGTGCTAGCGTAAGGAGCTCCTACAATGAGCAGTTCTTC; CDR3: CASASVRSSYNEQFF
J: TRBJ1-6; D: NA; V: TRBV5-1; size: few; DNA: TGCGCCAGCAGCCCAGGGGCCCAATATGGTTCACCCCTCCACTTT; CDR3: CASSPGAQYGSPLHF
J: TRBJ1-1; D: NA; V: TRBV6-4; size: NA; DNA: TGTGCCAGCAGTGTCTCCGCGGGTGGTGAAGCTTTCTTT; CDR3: CASSVSAGGEAFF
J: TRBJ2-1; D: NA; V: TRBV30; size: NA; DNA: TGTGCCTGGAGACTCAATGAGCAGTTCTTC; CDR3: CAWRLNEQFF